The 4 T cell receptor beta chains reported below all come from one sample, sequenced in a study of cytomegalovirus exposure and HLA in healthy donors (dated by TCRdb to 2015 to 2018). The library was obtained by the immunoSEQ multiplex PCR assay. For the multiplex PCR, a mixture combining 60 forward primers for TCR Vbeta segments and 13 reverse primers for TCR Jbeta segments was used. Held by TCRdb, this immuneACCESS table contains in-frame sequences only and omits some clones. Under half of the omission traces to an unresolved V gene where checked; the cause of the rest is unknown. This sample lists 100,000 to 150,000 clones; about 80% were detected once. The ten largest make up about 3.5% of the sample. Sample: PBMCs. These receptors were taken from a woman in her thirties or forties in good health and CMV-seropositive.

The rearrangement joins TRBV28 to TRBJ1-5, with TRBD1 matching 7 bases. CDR1 and CDR2 from the germline V gene are MDHEN and SYDVKM. This CDR3 is built from 14 residues. J gave up 4 bases and V 5 bases, and 5 bases lay outside the gene matches. CDR3 bases: TGTGCCAGCAGTCCCTCGACAGGGAATCAGCCCCAGCATTTT. Amino acids: CASSPSTGNQPQHF.

The gene calls are TRBV5-8 and TRBJ1-1; 7 bases agree with TRBD1. In germline, CDR1 is SGHTS, CDR2 YDEGEE. The CDR3 has 13 amino acids. V gave up 2 bases and J gave up 11 bases; unmatched junction bases: 9. This CDR3 reads CASSLLLQGLAFF. CDR3 nucleotide sequence: TGTGCCAGCAGCTTATTATTACAGGGGTTGGCTTTCTTT.

This clone is a singleton in its sample. The rearrangement links TRBV5-1 to TRBJ2-7; 7 bases map to TRBD2. The CDR3 is 16 amino acids. The ends lost 0 bases at V and 0 bases at J; junction bases unmatched: 6. Germline CDR1 and CDR2: SGHRS and YFSETQ. This chain's CDR3 is CASSLATSALSYEQYF. Here the CDR3 DNA reads TGCGCCAGCAGCTTGGCAACTAGCGCGCTCTCCTACGAGCAGTACTTC.

This clone was seen only once. CDR3 in DNA: TGTGCCAGTAGTATAGACCAGGGTGCGACCCAGTACTTC. This encodes CASSIDQGATQYF. V and J are TRBV19 and TRBJ2-5; perhaps TRBD1 as D (5 bases). This CDR3 has 13 amino acids. CDR1 and CDR2 (germline): LNHDA, SQIVND (reference sequence). Trimming shortened V by 0 bases and J by 7 bases, and 9 bases separated the two germline ends.